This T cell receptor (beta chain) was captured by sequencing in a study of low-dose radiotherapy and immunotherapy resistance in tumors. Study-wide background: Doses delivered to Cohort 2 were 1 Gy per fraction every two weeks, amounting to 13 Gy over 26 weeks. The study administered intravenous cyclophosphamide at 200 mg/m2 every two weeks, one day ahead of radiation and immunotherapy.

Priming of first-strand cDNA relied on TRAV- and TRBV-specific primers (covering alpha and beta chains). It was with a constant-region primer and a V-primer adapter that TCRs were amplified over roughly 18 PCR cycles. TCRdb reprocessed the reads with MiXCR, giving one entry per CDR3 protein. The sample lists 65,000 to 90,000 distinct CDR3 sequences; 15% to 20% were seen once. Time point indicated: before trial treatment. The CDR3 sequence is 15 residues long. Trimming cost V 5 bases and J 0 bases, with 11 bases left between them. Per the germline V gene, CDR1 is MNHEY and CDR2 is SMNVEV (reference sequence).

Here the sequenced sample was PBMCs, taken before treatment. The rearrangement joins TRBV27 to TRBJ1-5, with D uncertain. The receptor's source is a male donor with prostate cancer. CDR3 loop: CASSAQVGSNQPQHF. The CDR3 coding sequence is TGTGCCAGCAGTGCCCAGGTCGGTAGCAATCAGCCCCAGCATTTT.